A single sample is the source of the 3 T cell receptor beta chains below, sequenced in a study of T-cell reconstitution after alpha-beta-depleted transplantation in children. Unique molecular identifiers were built into the TCRbeta library. TCRdb re-called the PCR reads with MiXCR, one entry per CDR3 protein. Among 200,000 to 300,000 distinct CDR3 sequences listed, 20% to 30% were seen once. Sequencing was performed on PBMCs, mostly from graft donor cells, taken 360 days after TCRalphabeta/CD19-depleted stem cell transplant. The origin of the receptors is a female patient under 10 years old who had a stem cell transplant for congenital amegakaryocytic thrombocytopenia, so the T cells may come from the graft donor.

There are many counts of this clonotype. V usage is TRBV29-1 and J usage is TRBJ2-3, with D perhaps TRBD2 (7 bases). There are 14 residues in the CDR3. The V gene's germline CDR1 is SQVTM and CDR2 ANQGSEA. Trimming stripped 4 bases from V and 4 bases from J, with 15 bases between. The CDR3: CSVVRAGAPDTQYF. The CDR3 nucleotides are TGCAGCGTTGTACGGGCGGGGGCCCCAGATACGCAGTATTTT.

This chain links TRBV7-9 with TRBJ1-2; D uncertain. The germline V and J ends were trimmed by 1 base and 0 bases, with 9 bases remaining between them. The germline CDR1 and CDR2 sequences are SEHNR and FQNEAQ (reference sequence). This CDR3 is 15 amino acids long. The CDR3 here is CASSLVEYPNYGYTF. The CDR3 nucleotides are TGTGCCAGCAGCTTAGTGGAGTACCCTAACTATGGCTACACCTTC.

This clonotype was seen a handful of times. The V call is TRBV10-3, the J call TRBJ1-2, with D possibly matching TRBD1 (5 bases). CDR3 size: 13 residues. V was trimmed by 1 base and J by 5 bases, leaving 8 bases between them. Germline values: CDR1 ENHRY, CDR2 SYGVKD. In DNA form, the CDR3 reads TGTGCCATCAGTGAGTTGGGGGATTATGGCTACACCTTC. Translated, it gives CAISELGDYGYTF.